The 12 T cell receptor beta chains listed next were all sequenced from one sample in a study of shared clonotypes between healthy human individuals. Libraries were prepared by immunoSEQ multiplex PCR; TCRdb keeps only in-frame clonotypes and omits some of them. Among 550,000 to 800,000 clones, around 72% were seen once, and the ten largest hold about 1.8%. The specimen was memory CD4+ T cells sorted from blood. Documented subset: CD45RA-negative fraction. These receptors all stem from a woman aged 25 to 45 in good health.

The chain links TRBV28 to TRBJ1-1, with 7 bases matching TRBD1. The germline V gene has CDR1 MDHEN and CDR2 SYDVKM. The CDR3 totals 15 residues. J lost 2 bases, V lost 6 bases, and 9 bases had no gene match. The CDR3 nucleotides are TGTGCCAGCAGAGACAGGGTGATACAAAACACTGAAGCTTTCTTT. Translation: CASRDRVIQNTEAFF.

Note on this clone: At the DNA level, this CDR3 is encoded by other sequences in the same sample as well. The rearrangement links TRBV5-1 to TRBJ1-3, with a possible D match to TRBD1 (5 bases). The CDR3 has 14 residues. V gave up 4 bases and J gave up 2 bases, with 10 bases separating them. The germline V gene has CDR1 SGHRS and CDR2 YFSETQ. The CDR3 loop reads CASSTGTAGNTIYF. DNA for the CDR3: TGCGCCAGCAGCACGGGGACCGCTGGAAACACCATATATTTT. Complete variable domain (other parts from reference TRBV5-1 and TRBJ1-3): KAGVTQTPRYLIKTRGQQVTLSCSPISGHRSVSWYQQTPGQGLQFLFEYFSETQRNKGNFPGRFSGRQFSNSRSEMNVSTLELGDSALYLCASSTGTAGNTIYFGEGSWLTVV.

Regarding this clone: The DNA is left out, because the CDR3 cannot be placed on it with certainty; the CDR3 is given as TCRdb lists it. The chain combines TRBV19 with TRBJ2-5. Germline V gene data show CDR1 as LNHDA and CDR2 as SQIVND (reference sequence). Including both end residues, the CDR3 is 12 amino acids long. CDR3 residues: CASSSSGGEQYF.

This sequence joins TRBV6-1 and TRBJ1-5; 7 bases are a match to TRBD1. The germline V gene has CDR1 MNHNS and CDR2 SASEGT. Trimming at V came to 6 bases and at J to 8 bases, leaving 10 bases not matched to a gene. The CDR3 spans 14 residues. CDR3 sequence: CASSPQGPGEPQHF. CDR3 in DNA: TGTGCCAGCAGCCCACAGGGGCCTGGGGAGCCCCAGCATTTT.

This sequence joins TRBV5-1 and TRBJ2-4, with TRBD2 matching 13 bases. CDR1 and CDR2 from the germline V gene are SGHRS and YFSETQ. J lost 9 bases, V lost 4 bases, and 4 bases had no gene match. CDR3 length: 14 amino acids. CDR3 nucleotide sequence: TGCGCCAGCAGCCCCGGGACTAGCGGGACCATTCAGTACTTC. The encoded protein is CASSPGTSGTIQYF.

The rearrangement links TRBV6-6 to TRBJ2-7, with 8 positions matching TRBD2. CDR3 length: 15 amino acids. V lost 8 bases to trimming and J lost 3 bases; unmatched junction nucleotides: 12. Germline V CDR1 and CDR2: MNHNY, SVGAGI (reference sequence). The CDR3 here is CASRPGGLEYYEQYF. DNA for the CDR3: TGTGCCAGCCGCCCTGGGGGACTAGAGTACTACGAGCAGTACTTC.

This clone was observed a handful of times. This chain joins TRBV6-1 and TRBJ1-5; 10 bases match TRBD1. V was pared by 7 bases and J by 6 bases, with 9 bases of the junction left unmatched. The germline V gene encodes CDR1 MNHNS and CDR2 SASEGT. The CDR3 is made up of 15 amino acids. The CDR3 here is CASTWSRTGGQPQHF. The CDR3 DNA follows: TGTGCCAGCACCTGGTCCAGGACAGGGGGTCAGCCCCAGCATTTT.

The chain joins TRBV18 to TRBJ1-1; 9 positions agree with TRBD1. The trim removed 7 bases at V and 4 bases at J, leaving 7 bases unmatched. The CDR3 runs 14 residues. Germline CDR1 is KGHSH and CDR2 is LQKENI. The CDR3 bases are TGTGCCAGCTTGGGACAGGGAAGAGGCACTGAAGCTTTCTTT. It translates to CASLGQGRGTEAFF.

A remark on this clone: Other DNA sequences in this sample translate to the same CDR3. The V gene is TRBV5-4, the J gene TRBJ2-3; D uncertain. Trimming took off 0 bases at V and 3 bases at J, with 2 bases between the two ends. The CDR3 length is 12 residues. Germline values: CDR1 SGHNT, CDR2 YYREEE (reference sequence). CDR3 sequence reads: CASSLATDTQYF. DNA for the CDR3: TGTGCCAGCAGCTTGGCTACAGATACGCAGTATTTT.

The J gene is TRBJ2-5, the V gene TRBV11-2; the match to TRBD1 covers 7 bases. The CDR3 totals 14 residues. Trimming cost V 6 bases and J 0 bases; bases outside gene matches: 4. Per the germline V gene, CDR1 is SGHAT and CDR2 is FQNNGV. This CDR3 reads CASSSGTDQETQYF. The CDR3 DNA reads TGTGCCAGCAGTTCCGGGACAGACCAAGAGACCCAGTACTTC.

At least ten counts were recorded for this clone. CDR3 in amino acids: CASSNRSYNEQFF. In nucleotides, the CDR3 is TGTGCCAGCAGCAACCGGAGTTACAATGAGCAGTTCTTC. The chain is built from TRBV9 and TRBJ2-1, with unresolved D. The V gene lost 4 bases and the J gene lost 4 bases, with 9 bases spanning the gap. The CDR3 is 13 amino acids. Germline V gene data show CDR1 as SGDLS and CDR2 as YYNGEE.

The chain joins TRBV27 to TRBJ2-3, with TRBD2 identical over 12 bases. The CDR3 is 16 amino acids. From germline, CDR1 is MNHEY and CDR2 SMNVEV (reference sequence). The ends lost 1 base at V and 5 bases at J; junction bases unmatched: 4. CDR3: CASSLYLAGGRDTQYF. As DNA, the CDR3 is TGTGCCAGCAGTTTATACCTAGCGGGGGGGAGAGATACGCAGTATTTT.